Below are 21 T cell receptor beta chains sequenced from a single sample in a study of blood T cells in healthy people across ages. The use of a sample-barcoded 5' primer and a J-beta primer mix characterized a second PCR of roughly 6 to 11 cycles. TCRdb recomputed calls from the 5' RACE reads with MiXCR, one row per CDR3 protein. The sample holds some 1.5 million distinct CDR3 sequences, 28% seen once. The sequencing input was blood. These TCRs come from a woman under 40 in good health.

The chain couples TRBV5-1 to TRBJ1-3; the D is unclear. Germline V CDR1 and CDR2: SGHRS, YFSETQ. The CDR3 consists of 13 residues. Trimming removed 10 bases from V and 4 bases from J, with 15 bases in between. The CDR3 loop is CAVSEQPGNTIYF. The DNA for the CDR3 is TGCGCCGTCTCGGAACAGCCCGGAAACACCATATATTTT.

The V gene is TRBV24-1, the J gene TRBJ2-7, with D possibly matching TRBD2 (6 bases). In germline, CDR1 is KGHDR, CDR2 SFDVKD. Trimming cost V 10 bases and J 3 bases, with 21 bases left between them. CDR3 size: 15 residues. The chain's CDR3 is CATRSGPILLYEQYF. The CDR3 DNA reads as TGTGCCACTCGGAGCGGGCCAATCTTACTCTACGAGCAGTACTTC.

V is TRBV2 and J is TRBJ2-7; 7 positions match TRBD1. The CDR3 has 15 residues. V shed 5 bases, J shed 3 bases, and the junction held 10 bases outside the gene matches. The V gene's germline CDR1 is SNHLY and CDR2 FYNNEI. The CDR3 is CASSLSPAGGYEQYF. The CDR3 coding sequence is TGTGCCAGCAGTTTATCCCCGGCAGGGGGCTACGAGCAGTACTTC.

Note on this clonotype: At one end the junction does not follow the germline gene, possibly because of a read error. The CDR3 coding sequence is TGTGCCAGCAGGCTGCAGGGATCTGGGGCCAACGTCCGGACTTTC. The encoded protein is CASRLQGSGANVRTF. The chain combines TRBV5-6 with TRBJ2-6; D possibly corresponds to TRBD1 (5 bases). The germline gives CDR1 SGHDT, CDR2 YYEEEE. CDR3 length equals 15 residues.

This clonotype was detected a few times. The CDR3 is CASSSGRGARQPQHF. The CDR3 DNA is TGTGCCAGCAGTTCAGGGCGGGGAGCACGTCAGCCCCAGCATTTT. This chain links TRBV6-6 with TRBJ1-5; possible D gene TRBD1, 5 bases. CDR1 is MNHNY and CDR2 is SVGAGI in the germline V gene (reference sequence). Trimming took off 4 bases at V and 6 bases at J, with 16 bases between the two ends. The CDR3 has 15 amino acids.

This clonotype was seen more than once but under ten times. A much larger clone differs from this one at a single base, so this may be a read error. The chain couples TRBV28 to TRBJ2-5; D gene unclear. There are 9 residues in the CDR3. CDR1 and CDR2 (germline): MDHEN, SYDVKM. Trimming took 9 bases from V and 5 from J, leaving 4 bases between them. The CDR3 DNA reads TGTGCCAGGAAGGAGACCCAGTACTTC. Translating gives CARKETQYF.

This clonotype has a count of ten or more. The CDR3 DNA sequence: TGCAGTGCTAGAGACAGGGGGTCAGATTCACCCCTCCACTTT. Residues: CSARDRGSDSPLHF. The rearrangement joins TRBV20-1 to TRBJ1-6, with 7 bases fitting TRBD1. There are 14 residues in the CDR3. V dropped 0 bases and J dropped 8; count of bases not matched to a gene: 4. The germline V gene encodes CDR1 DFQATT and CDR2 SNEGSKA (reference sequence).

This sequence joins TRBV14 and TRBJ1-6; no clear D gene. Germline CDR1 reads SGHDN; CDR2 reads FVKESK. Between the trimmed V and J ends, which lost 10 bases and 10 bases, there was a span of 8 bases. CDR3 length equals 10 residues. CDR3 in amino acids: CAKEKSPLHF. The CDR3 region has the DNA TGTGCCAAGGAAAAGTCACCCCTCCACTTT.

This clonotype was detected many times. The V and J genes are TRBV28 and TRBJ2-7; the match to TRBD2 covers 8 bases. V shed 8 bases, J shed 11 bases, and the junction held 8 bases outside the gene matches. Germline loops: CDR1 MDHEN, CDR2 SYDVKM. The CDR3 consists of 11 residues. CDR3 protein: CASGGVRGEYF. CDR3 nucleotide sequence: TGTGCCAGCGGCGGGGTGCGGGGGGAGTACTTC. Variable domain in full (rest from reference TRBV28 and TRBJ2-7): DVKVTQSSRYLVKRTGEKVFLECVQDMDHENMFWYRQDPGLGLRLIYFSYDVKMKEKGDIPEGYSVSREKKERFSLILESASTNQTSMYLCASGGVRGEYFGPGTRLTVT.

In this sample, this clonotype turned up a few times. The rearrangement links TRBV15 to TRBJ2-2; no reliable D call. CDR1 LNHNV and CDR2 YYDKDF come from the germline V gene (reference sequence). This CDR3 is 14 amino acids long. The ends were cut back, 1 base at V and 4 bases at J, with 7 bases in the middle. The CDR3 reads CATSRADPTGELFF. The CDR3 coding sequence is TGTGCCACCAGCAGAGCTGACCCCACCGGGGAGCTGTTTTTT.

This clonotype occurred many times. The rearrangement uses TRBV9 and TRBJ1-2; D call uncertain. The CDR3 loop spans 16 amino acids. CDR1 SGDLS and CDR2 YYNGEE come from the germline V gene. V was trimmed by 3 bases and J by 6 bases, leaving 21 bases between them. CDR3 sequence: CASSASGRFAIDGYTF. The CDR3 nucleotides read TGTGCCAGCAGCGCATCAGGACGGTTCGCGATAGATGGCTACACCTTC.

This chain uses TRBV7-2 with TRBJ2-2; no clear D. The CDR3 has 15 residues. The V end lost 3 bases, the J end lost 2 bases, and 10 bases lay between the germline ends. Looked up from germline, CDR1 is SGHTA and CDR2 is FQGNSA. The chain's CDR3 is CASSFIRSNTGELFF. The CDR3 DNA sequence: TGTGCCAGCAGCTTTATCAGGAGTAACACCGGGGAGCTGTTTTTT.

This clonotype was recorded many times. The chain links TRBV7-3 to TRBJ2-5; D is possibly TRBD2 (6 bases). The CDR3 is made up of 13 amino acids. Trimming left V 8 bases short and J 3 bases short, with 13 bases between. CDR1 SGHTA and CDR2 FQGTGA come from the germline V gene. The CDR3 DNA sequence: TGTGCCAGCGCCTCCGGCGGGGAAGAGACCCAGTACTTC. This sequence encodes CASASGGEETQYF.

Concerning this clonotype: A read error may be the cause here, since a much bigger clone is one base away. V gene TRBV6-6 combines with J gene TRBJ2-1; 7 nucleotides agree with TRBD2. In germline, CDR1 is MNHNY, CDR2 SVGAGI (reference sequence). The CDR3 length is 15 residues. CDR3 sequence (DNA): TGTGCCGGCAGCCTCCCCGGGGGGAGGGCCGGTGAGCAGTTCTTC. Translated, it gives CAGSLPGGRAGEQFF.

The chain links TRBV14 to TRBJ2-7; possible D gene TRBD1, 5 bases. The CDR3 sequence is 15 residues long. V dropped 3 bases and J dropped 3 bases, with 15 bases sitting between them. CDR1 and CDR2 (germline): SGHDN, FVKESK. This CDR3 is CASSHKQGAFYEQYF. The CDR3 bases are TGTGCCAGCAGCCATAAGCAGGGCGCTTTCTACGAGCAGTACTTC.

This clonotype was counted ten times or more. The gene calls are TRBV29-1 and TRBJ2-7; 7 bases are a match to TRBD1. With V trimmed by 2 bases and J by 6 bases, 7 bases remained unmatched. Germline loops: CDR1 SQVTM, CDR2 ANQGSEA. This CDR3 is 13 amino acids long. DNA for the CDR3: TGCAGCGTTGAATGGACAGGTGGCAGCGAGCAGTACTTC. Amino acid sequence: CSVEWTGGSEQYF.

This clonotype was seen at least ten times. The chain has TRBV10-2 and TRBJ2-5; possibly TRBD1 for D (6 bases). The CDR3 is made up of 13 amino acids. The V gene's germline CDR1 is WSHSY and CDR2 SAAADI. Trimming pared 3 bases from V and 7 bases from J, leaving 12 bases between. The CDR3 sequence is CASSDNRVGTQYF. The DNA for the CDR3 is TGCGCCAGCAGTGATAACAGGGTCGGGACCCAGTACTTC.

This clonotype was seen only a few times. The V gene is TRBV7-2, the J gene TRBJ2-7; TRBD1 matches at 8 bases. V was pared by 6 bases and J by 0 bases, with 7 bases of the junction left unmatched. Per germline, CDR1 SGHTA and CDR2 FQGNSA. This CDR3 is built from 15 residues. In DNA, the CDR3 is TGTGCCAGCAGGCCGAACAGGGGGAGCTCCTACGAGCAGTACTTC. This gives the protein CASRPNRGSSYEQYF.

This clonotype was counted once. The chain employs TRBV18 and TRBJ2-5; D is undetermined. Germline values: CDR1 KGHSH, CDR2 LQKENI. Trimming took off 3 bases at V and 5 bases at J, with 13 bases between the two ends. CDR3 length: 14 residues. CDR3 sequence (DNA): TGTGCCAGCTCACCGCAAGTGTACCGGGAGACCCAGTACTTC. This sequence encodes CASSPQVYRETQYF.

The chain recombines TRBV21-1 with TRBJ2-3; the table's D call of TRBD2 was not tested on the DNA. TRBV21-1 is a recognized pseudogene. The CDR3 runs 20 residues. The CDR3 DNA reads TGCGCCAGCAGCAAAGTGCGAGATCTAGCGGGAGCCGACGACATAGATACGCAGTATTTT. Translation gives CASSKVRDLAGADDIDTQYF.

This clonotype came up once. The chain uses TRBV12-3 or TRBV12-4 and TRBJ2-5; the D is unclear. The CDR3 consists of 14 residues. The V end lost 6 bases, the J end lost 5 bases, and 16 bases lay between the germline ends. The CDR3, as DNA: TGTGCCAGCAGCCACATAAGTCCAAGGGAGACCCAGTACTTC. This gives the protein CASSHISPRETQYF.